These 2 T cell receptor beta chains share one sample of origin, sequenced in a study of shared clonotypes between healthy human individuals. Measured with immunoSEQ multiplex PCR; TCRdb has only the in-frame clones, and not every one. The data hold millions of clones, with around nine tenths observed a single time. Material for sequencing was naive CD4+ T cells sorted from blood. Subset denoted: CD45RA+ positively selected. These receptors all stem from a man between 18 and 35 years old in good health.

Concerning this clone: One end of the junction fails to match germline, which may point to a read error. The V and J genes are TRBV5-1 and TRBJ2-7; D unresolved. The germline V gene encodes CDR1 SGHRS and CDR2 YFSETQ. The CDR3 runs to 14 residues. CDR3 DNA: TGCGCCAGCAGCTTGGGCCAGTCCTCCAACGAGCAGTACTTC. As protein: CASSLGQSSNEQYF.

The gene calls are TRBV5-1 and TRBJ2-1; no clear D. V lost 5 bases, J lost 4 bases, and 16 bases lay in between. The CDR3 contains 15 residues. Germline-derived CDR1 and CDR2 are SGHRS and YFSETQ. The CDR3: CASSEIPADYNEQFF. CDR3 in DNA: TGCGCCAGCAGTGAGATTCCAGCCGATTACAATGAGCAGTTCTTC. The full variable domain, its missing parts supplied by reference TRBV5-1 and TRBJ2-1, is KAGVTQTPRYLIKTRGQQVTLSCSPISGHRSVSWYQQTPGQGLQFLFEYFSETQRNKGNFPGRFSGRQFSNSRSEMNVSTLELGDSALYLCASSEIPADYNEQFFGPGTRLTVL.